By proportion, the clone carrying this T cell receptor beta chain is medium-sized. These data belong to a study of spatial heterogeneity in lung cancer. In the study overall: Beta-chain sequences consistently outnumbered alpha-chain sequences in detection.

Individual TCR cDNA molecules each bore their own unique molecular identifier. TCRdb itself ran the 5' RACE reads through MiXCR, one entry per CDR3 protein. This sample has roughly 80,000 distinct CDR3 sequences, with about 8% found just once. The sample's time point: sample taken at primary tumor resection. Material for sequencing was whole RNA from tumor, nontumor lung or frozen PBMC, left unsorted. Germline-derived CDR1 and CDR2 are LGHNA and YSLEER. V lost 3 bases to trimming and J lost 0 bases; unmatched junction nucleotides: 4. The CDR3 loop spans 18 amino acids. The starting material was PBMCs, obtained at surgery. The rearrangement uses TRBV4-3 and TRBJ2-6, with 11 bases aligning to TRBD2. The source is a male donor with early-stage non-small cell lung cancer. The CDR3 DNA is TGCGCCAGCAGCCAGGAGACTAGCGGGGCCTCTGGGGCCAACGTCCTGACTTTC. Protein sequence: CASSQETSGASGANVLTF.